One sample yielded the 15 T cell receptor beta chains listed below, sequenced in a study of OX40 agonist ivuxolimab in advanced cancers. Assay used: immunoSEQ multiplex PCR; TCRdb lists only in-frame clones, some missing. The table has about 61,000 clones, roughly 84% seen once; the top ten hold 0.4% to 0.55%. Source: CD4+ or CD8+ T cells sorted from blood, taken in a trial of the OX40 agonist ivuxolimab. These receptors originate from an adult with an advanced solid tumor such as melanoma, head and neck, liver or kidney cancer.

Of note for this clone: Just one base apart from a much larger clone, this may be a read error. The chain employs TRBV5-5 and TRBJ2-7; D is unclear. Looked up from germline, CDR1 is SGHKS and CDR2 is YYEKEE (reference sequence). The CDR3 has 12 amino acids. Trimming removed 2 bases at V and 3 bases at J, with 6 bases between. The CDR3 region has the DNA TGTGCCAGCAGCTTTGATTACTACGAGCAGTACTTC. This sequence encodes CASSFDYYEQYF.

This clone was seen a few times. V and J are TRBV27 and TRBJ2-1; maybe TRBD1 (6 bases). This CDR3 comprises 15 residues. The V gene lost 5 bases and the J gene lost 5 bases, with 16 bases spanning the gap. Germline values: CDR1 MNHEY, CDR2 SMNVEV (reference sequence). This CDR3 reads CASSTTGTRHNEQFF. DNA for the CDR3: TGTGCCAGCAGTACCACCGGGACAAGGCACAATGAGCAGTTCTTC.

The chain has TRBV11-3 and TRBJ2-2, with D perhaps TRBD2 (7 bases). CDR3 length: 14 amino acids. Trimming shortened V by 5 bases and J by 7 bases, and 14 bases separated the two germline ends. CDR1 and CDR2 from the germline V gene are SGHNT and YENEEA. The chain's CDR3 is CASSRSGEGGELFF. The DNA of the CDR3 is TGTGCCAGCAGCCGATCAGGGGAGGGCGGGGAGCTGTTTTTT.

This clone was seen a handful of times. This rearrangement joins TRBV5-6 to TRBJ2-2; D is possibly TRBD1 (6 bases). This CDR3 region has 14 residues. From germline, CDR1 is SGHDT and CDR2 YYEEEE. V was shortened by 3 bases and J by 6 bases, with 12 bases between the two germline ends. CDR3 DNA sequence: TGTGCCAGCAGCTCGGTACAGGGCTCCGGGGAGCTGTTTTTT. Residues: CASSSVQGSGELFF.

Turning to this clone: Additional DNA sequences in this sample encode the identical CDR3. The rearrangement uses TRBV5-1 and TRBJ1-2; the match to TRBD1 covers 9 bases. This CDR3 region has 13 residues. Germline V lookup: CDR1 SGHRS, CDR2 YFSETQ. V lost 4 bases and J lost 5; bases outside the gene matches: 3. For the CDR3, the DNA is TGCGCCAGCAGCAGGGACAGGGTTTATGGCTACACCTTC. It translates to CASSRDRVYGYTF. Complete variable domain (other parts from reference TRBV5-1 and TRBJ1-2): KAGVTQTPRYLIKTRGQQVTLSCSPISGHRSVSWYQQTPGQGLQFLFEYFSETQRNKGNFPGRFSGRQFSNSRSEMNVSTLELGDSALYLCASSRDRVYGYTFGSGTRLTVV.

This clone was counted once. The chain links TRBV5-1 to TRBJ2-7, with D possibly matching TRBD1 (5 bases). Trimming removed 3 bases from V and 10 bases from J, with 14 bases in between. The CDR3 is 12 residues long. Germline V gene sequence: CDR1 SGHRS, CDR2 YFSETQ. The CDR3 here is CASSSDTGRQYF. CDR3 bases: TGCGCCAGCAGCTCCGACACAGGCAGACAGTACTTC.

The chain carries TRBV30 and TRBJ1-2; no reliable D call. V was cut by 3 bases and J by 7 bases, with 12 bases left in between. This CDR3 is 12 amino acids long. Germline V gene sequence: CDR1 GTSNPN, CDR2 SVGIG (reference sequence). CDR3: CAWSPRLGGYTF. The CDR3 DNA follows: TGTGCCTGGAGCCCCAGGCTAGGTGGCTACACCTTC. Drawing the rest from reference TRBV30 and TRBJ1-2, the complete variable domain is SQTIHQWPATLVQPVGSPLSLECTVEGTSNPNLYWYRQAAGRGLQLLFYSVGIGQISSEVPQNLSASRPQDRQFILSSKKLLLSDSGFYLCAWSPRLGGYTFGSGTRLTVV.

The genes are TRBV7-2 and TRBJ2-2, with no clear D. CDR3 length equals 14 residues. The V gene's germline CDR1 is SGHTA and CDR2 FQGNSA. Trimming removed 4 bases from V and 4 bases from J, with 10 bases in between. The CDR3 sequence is CASSSLRATGELFF. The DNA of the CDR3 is TGTGCCAGCAGCTCCCTTAGGGCCACCGGGGAGCTGTTTTTT.

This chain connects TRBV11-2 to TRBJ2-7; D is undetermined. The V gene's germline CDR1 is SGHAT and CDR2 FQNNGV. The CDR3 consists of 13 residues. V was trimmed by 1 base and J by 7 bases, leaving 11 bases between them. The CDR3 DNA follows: TGTGCCAGCAGCTTAGGCCAGGCTTGGGAGCAGTACTTC. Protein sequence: CASSLGQAWEQYF.

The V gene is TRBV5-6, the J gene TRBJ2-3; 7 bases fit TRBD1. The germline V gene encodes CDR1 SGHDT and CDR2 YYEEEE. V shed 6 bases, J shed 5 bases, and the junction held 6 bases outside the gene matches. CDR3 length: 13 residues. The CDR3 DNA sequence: TGTGCCAGCACCTCGGACAGGAGAGATACGCAGTATTTT. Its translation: CASTSDRRDTQYF.

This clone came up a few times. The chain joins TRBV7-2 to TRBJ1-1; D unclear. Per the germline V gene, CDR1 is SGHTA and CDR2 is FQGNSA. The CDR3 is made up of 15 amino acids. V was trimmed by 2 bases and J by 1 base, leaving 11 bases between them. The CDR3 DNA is TGTGCCAGCAGCTTATCCGGCCGAGGGAACACTGAAGCTTTCTTT. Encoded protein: CASSLSGRGNTEAFF.

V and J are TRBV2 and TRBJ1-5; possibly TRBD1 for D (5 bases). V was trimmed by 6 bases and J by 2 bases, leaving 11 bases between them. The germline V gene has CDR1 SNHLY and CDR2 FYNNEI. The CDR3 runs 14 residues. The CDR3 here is CASSLRDRNQPQHF. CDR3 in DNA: TGTGCCAGCAGCCTCCGGGACCGCAATCAGCCCCAGCATTTT.

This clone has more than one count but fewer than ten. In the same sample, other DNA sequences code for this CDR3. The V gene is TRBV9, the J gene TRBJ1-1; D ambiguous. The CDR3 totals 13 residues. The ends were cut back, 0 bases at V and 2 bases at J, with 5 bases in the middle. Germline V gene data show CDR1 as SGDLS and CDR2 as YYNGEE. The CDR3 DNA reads TGTGCCAGCAGCGTAGCGGGAAACACTGAAGCTTTCTTT. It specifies CASSVAGNTEAFF.

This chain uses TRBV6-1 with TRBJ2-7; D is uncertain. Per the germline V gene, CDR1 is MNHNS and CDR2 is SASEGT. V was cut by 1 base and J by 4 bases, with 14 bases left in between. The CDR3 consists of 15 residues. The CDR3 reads CASSEGVFVPYEQYF. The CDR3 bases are TGTGCCAGCAGTGAAGGGGTATTCGTACCTTACGAGCAGTACTTC.

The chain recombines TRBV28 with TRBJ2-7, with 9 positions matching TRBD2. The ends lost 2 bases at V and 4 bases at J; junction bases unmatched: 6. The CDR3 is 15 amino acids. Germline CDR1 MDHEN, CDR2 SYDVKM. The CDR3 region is CASSLRGREGYEQYF. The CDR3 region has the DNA TGTGCCAGCAGTTTACGGGGGCGGGAGGGGTACGAGCAGTACTTC.